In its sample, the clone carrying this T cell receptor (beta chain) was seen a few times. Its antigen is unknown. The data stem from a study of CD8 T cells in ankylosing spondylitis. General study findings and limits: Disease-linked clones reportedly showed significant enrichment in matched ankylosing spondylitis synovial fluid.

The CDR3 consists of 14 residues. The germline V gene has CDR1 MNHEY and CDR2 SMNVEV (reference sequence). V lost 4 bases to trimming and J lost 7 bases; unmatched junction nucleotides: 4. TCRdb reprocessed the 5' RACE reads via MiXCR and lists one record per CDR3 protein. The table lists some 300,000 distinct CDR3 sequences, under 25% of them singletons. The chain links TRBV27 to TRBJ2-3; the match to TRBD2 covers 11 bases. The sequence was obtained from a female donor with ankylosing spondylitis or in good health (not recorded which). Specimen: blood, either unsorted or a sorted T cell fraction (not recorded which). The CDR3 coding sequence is TGTGCCAGCAGTTGGGCTAGCGGGAGGTATACGCAGTATTTT. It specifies CASSWASGRYTQYF.